These 27 T cell receptor beta chains originate from one sample sequenced in a study of PD-L1 blockade in urothelial cancer. Method: immunoSEQ multiplex PCR; TCRdb's copy keeps in-frame clones and lacks some. There are roughly 91,000 clones in the sample; about 84% occur only once, and 13% to 15% lies in the top ten. Time point: pretreatment peripheral blood. The sequenced sample was PBMCs, obtained around atezolizumab (anti-PD-L1) treatment. The source is a man aged 55 to 70 with urothelial cancer.

The rearrangement joins TRBV10-3 to TRBJ2-5, with D unclear. The V end was cut by 3 bases, the J end by 1 base, with 6 bases between. The CDR3 is 13 residues long. Per germline, CDR1 ENHRY and CDR2 SYGVKD. CDR3 nucleotides: TGTGCCATCAGTGACGGTGTCCAAGAGACCCAGTACTTC. It codes for CAISDGVQETQYF.

The chain couples TRBV28 to TRBJ2-7; 8 bases line up with TRBD2. The trim removed 3 bases at V and 4 bases at J, leaving 5 bases unmatched. This CDR3 is 14 amino acids long. The germline V gene has CDR1 MDHEN and CDR2 SYDVKM. In nucleotides, the CDR3 is TGTGCCAGCAGTTTTCGGACTAGCCTATACGAGCAGTACTTC. This sequence encodes CASSFRTSLYEQYF.

The chain joins TRBV7-3 to TRBJ1-1, with 7 nucleotides matching TRBD1. J gave up 0 bases and V 5 bases, and 12 bases lay outside the gene matches. CDR3 length: 17 amino acids. Germline values: CDR1 SGHTA, CDR2 FQGTGA. The CDR3 nucleotides read TGTGCCAGCAGCAAGGCTATCCTAGGGGGCATGAACACTGAAGCTTTCTTT. Its protein product is CASSKAILGGMNTEAFF.

This clone was seen just once. CDR3 sequence: CAWSGGDRGNQPQHF. CDR3 bases: TGTGCCTGGAGTGGGGGGGACAGGGGCAATCAGCCCCAGCATTTT. The chain uses TRBV30 and TRBJ1-5; 9 bases fit TRBD1. CDR3 length: 15 amino acids. Germline V CDR1 and CDR2: GTSNPN, SVGIG (reference sequence). The V gene end was trimmed by 1 base and the J gene end by 2 bases; junction bases not matched to a gene: 3.

The chain recombines TRBV9 with TRBJ2-7, with D perhaps TRBD2 (5 bases). Looked up from germline, CDR1 is SGDLS and CDR2 is YYNGEE. The V gene lost 3 bases and the J gene lost 6 bases, with 10 bases spanning the gap. The CDR3 is made up of 12 amino acids. The CDR3 region is CASSGGFSEQYF. CDR3 coding DNA: TGTGCCAGCAGCGGCGGGTTTAGCGAGCAGTACTTC.

The rearrangement joins TRBV28 to TRBJ2-7; 8 bases match TRBD1. Germline-derived CDR1 and CDR2 are MDHEN and SYDVKM. Losses at the gene ends were 5 bases for V and 5 bases for J; bases not matched to a gene: 11. This CDR3 is 15 amino acids long. This chain's CDR3 is CASSTTGGAYDEQYF. DNA for the CDR3: TGTGCCAGCAGTACAACAGGGGGTGCATACGACGAGCAGTACTTC.

V usage is TRBV30 and J usage is TRBJ2-5; tentatively, D is TRBD1 (5 bases). CDR1 is GTSNPN, CDR2 SVGIG, per germline (reference sequence). The CDR3 has 13 residues. Trimming took off 2 bases at V and 1 base at J, with 8 bases between the two ends. CDR3 bases: TGTGCCTGGAGTCAACAGGTCCAAGAGACCCAGTACTTC. Encoded protein: CAWSQQVQETQYF. The entire variable domain, with the rest obtained from reference TRBV30 and TRBJ2-5, is as follows: SQTIHQWPATLVQPVGSPLSLECTVEGTSNPNLYWYRQAAGRGLQLLFYSVGIGQISSEVPQNLSASRPQDRQFILSSKKLLLSDSGFYLCAWSQQVQETQYFGPGTRLLVL.

The chain joins TRBV10-3 to TRBJ2-2, with 8 bases that match TRBD1. J gave up 3 bases and V 6 bases, and 6 bases lay outside the gene matches. Per the germline V gene, CDR1 is ENHRY and CDR2 is SYGVKD. The CDR3 loop spans 15 amino acids. This CDR3 is CAISPTGADTGELFF. Here the CDR3 DNA reads TGTGCCATCAGCCCGACAGGGGCGGACACCGGGGAGCTGTTTTTT.

This chain joins TRBV29-1 and TRBJ1-3; D gene unclear. Germline CDR1 and CDR2: SQVTM and ANQGSEA. Deletions cut 5 bases from V and 0 bases from J, with 5 bases between. The CDR3 is 12 amino acids. The CDR3 DNA reads TGCAGCGTTTTCAGCTCTGGAAACACCATATATTTT. It translates to CSVFSSGNTIYF. The whole variable domain, remainder taken from reference TRBV29-1 and TRBJ1-3, is SAVISQKPSRDICQRGTSLTIQCQVDSQVTMMFWYRQQPGQSLTLIATANQGSEATYESGFVIDKFPISRPNLTFSTLTVSNMSPEDSSIYLCSVFSSGNTIYFGEGSWLTVV.

This clone was recorded at least ten times. The rearrangement links TRBV5-1 to TRBJ1-2, with 7 bases that match TRBD1. Germline V lookup: CDR1 SGHRS, CDR2 YFSETQ. The length of the CDR3 is 16 residues. J lost 4 bases, V lost 4 bases, and 13 bases had no gene match. CDR3 residues: CASSTSTRQGAYGYTF. The CDR3 DNA reads as TGCGCCAGCAGCACATCAACCCGACAGGGTGCCTATGGCTACACCTTC. Filled out from reference TRBV5-1 and TRBJ1-2, the complete variable domain reads KAGVTQTPRYLIKTRGQQVTLSCSPISGHRSVSWYQQTPGQGLQFLFEYFSETQRNKGNFPGRFSGRQFSNSRSEMNVSTLELGDSALYLCASSTSTRQGAYGYTFGSGTRLTVV.

The V and J genes are TRBV28 and TRBJ1-2, with 7 bases fitting TRBD1. The CDR3 sequence is 13 residues long. Germline values: CDR1 MDHEN, CDR2 SYDVKM. The junction had 6 bases not matched to a gene; V was cut back by 7 bases and J by 4 bases. CDR3 sequence: CASTQGVSYGYTF. Here the CDR3 DNA reads TGTGCCAGCACCCAGGGGGTCAGCTATGGCTACACCTTC.

The chain couples TRBV30 to TRBJ1-3, with D unresolved. This CDR3 has 14 residues. CDR1 and CDR2 from the germline V gene are GTSNPN and SVGIG (reference sequence). V shed 2 bases and J shed 0 bases, with 8 bases lying between them. Here the CDR3 DNA reads TGTGCCTGGAGTACAACAGTCTCTGGAAACACCATATATTTT. It translates to CAWSTTVSGNTIYF.

This clone occurred once. V and J are TRBV19 and TRBJ1-1; 8 bases map to TRBD1. The CDR3 is 16 amino acids. The V gene end was trimmed by 5 bases and the J gene end by 6 bases; junction bases not matched to a gene: 14. Germline-derived CDR1 and CDR2 are LNHDA and SQIVND (reference sequence). The CDR3 spells CASSSRVRQGRAEAFF. The CDR3 region has the DNA TGTGCCAGTAGTTCTCGGGTCCGACAGGGGAGGGCTGAAGCTTTCTTT. Filled out from reference TRBV19 and TRBJ1-1, the complete variable domain reads DGGITQSPKYLFRKEGQNVTLSCEQNLNHDAMYWYRQDPGQGLRLIYYSQIVNDFQKGDIAEGYSVSREKKESFPLTVTSAQKNPTAFYLCASSSRVRQGRAEAFFGQGTRLTVV.

At least ten counts were recorded for this clone. The genes are TRBV5-1 and TRBJ2-5; 9 bases agree with TRBD1. The V gene end was trimmed by 2 bases and the J gene end by 4 bases; junction bases not matched to a gene: 9. This CDR3 comprises 16 residues. The germline gives CDR1 SGHRS, CDR2 YFSETQ. The CDR3 coding sequence is TGCGCCAGCAGCTTTTCTAATACAGGGGGCAGAGAGACCCAGTACTTC. Amino acid sequence: CASSFSNTGGRETQYF.

The chain joins TRBV5-1 to TRBJ2-2, with 13 bases lining up with TRBD2. The CDR3 is 15 residues long. V lost 4 bases and J lost 4; bases outside the gene matches: 1. The germline gives CDR1 SGHRS, CDR2 YFSETQ. The CDR3 sequence is CASSGTSGATGELFF. Here the CDR3 DNA reads TGCGCCAGCAGCGGGACTAGCGGGGCCACCGGGGAGCTGTTTTTT.

This rearrangement joins TRBV19 to TRBJ2-2; no firm D call. Trimming took 3 bases from V and 6 from J, leaving 14 bases between them. Germline CDR1 is LNHDA and CDR2 is SQIVND (reference sequence). The length of the CDR3 is 15 residues. CDR3 sequence reads: CASSINLEFAGELFF. Written as DNA, the CDR3 is TGTGCCAGTAGTATTAATCTAGAGTTCGCCGGGGAGCTGTTTTTT.

The chain employs TRBV6-5 and TRBJ1-1, with TRBD1 matching over 8 bases. Looked up from germline, CDR1 is MNHEY and CDR2 is SVGAGI. V trimming: 2 bases; J trimming: 4 bases; junction bases outside the gene matches: 6. CDR3 length: 15 amino acids. Here the CDR3 reads CASSYSVQGVTEAFF. The CDR3 DNA follows: TGTGCCAGCAGTTACAGCGTACAGGGGGTCACTGAAGCTTTCTTT.

This chain connects TRBV28 to TRBJ2-7; TRBD1 aligns across 7 bases. The germline CDR1 and CDR2 sequences are MDHEN and SYDVKM. The V gene end was trimmed by 6 bases and the J gene end by 0 bases; junction bases not matched to a gene: 5. The CDR3 has 14 amino acids. Here the CDR3 reads CASRGQRISYEQYF. The CDR3 coding sequence is TGTGCCAGCAGGGGACAGCGTATCTCCTACGAGCAGTACTTC.

The chain combines TRBV5-4 with TRBJ2-1, with TRBD1 identical over 7 bases. From germline, CDR1 is SGHNT and CDR2 YYREEE (reference sequence). CDR3 size: 14 residues. V was clipped by 0 bases and J by 8 bases; unmatched bases: 5. The CDR3 DNA follows: TGTGCCAGCAGCTTGGGACAGGGCGTCGATGAGCAGTTCTTC. Amino acids: CASSLGQGVDEQFF. The full variable domain, rest sourced from reference TRBV5-4 and TRBJ2-1, is ETGVTQSPTHLIKTRGQQVTLRCSSQSGHNTVSWYQQALGQGPQFIFQYYREEENGRGNFPPRFSGLQFPNYSSELNVNALELDDSALYLCASSLGQGVDEQFFGPGTRLTVL.

The chain uses TRBV12-5 and TRBJ1-2; possible D gene TRBD1, 6 bases. The length of the CDR3 is 15 residues. Germline V gene data show CDR1 as LGHNT and CDR2 as FRNRAP. Trimming removed 1 base from V and 3 bases from J, with 12 bases in between. In nucleotides, the CDR3 is TGTGCTAGTGGTTTGGACTCCGGGACACACTATGGCTACACCTTC. It yields the protein CASGLDSGTHYGYTF.

The chain has TRBV7-3 and TRBJ1-1; D perhaps matches TRBD1 (5 bases). The CDR3 is 16 residues long. CDR1 is SGHTA and CDR2 is FQGTGA in the germline V gene. V lost 2 bases and J 0 bases, leaving 13 bases between the germline ends. The CDR3 spells CASSLVGGDMNTEAFF. As DNA, the CDR3 is TGTGCCAGCAGCTTAGTTGGGGGGGATATGAACACTGAAGCTTTCTTT.

The chain employs TRBV28 and TRBJ2-3; D gene unclear. This CDR3 is 14 amino acids long. Germline-derived CDR1 and CDR2 are MDHEN and SYDVKM. The CDR3 spells CATLLPARTDTQYF. CDR3 sequence (DNA): TGTGCGACCCTCCTCCCCGCCAGGACAGATACGCAGTATTTT.

The chain is built from TRBV13 and TRBJ1-1; 9 positions agree with TRBD1. This CDR3 is 14 amino acids long. Germline trimming cut 5 bases from V and 5 bases from J; bases unmatched to any gene: 6. Per germline, CDR1 PRHDT and CDR2 FYEKMQ (reference sequence). The CDR3 nucleotides are TGTGCCAGCAGCCCGAGGGACAGGGAAACTGAAGCTTTCTTT. Protein product: CASSPRDRETEAFF.

The chain combines TRBV5-1 with TRBJ2-2, with D perhaps matching TRBD2 (6 bases). Per germline, CDR1 SGHRS and CDR2 YFSETQ. The CDR3 extends over 15 amino acids. V lost 0 bases to trimming and J lost 4 bases, with 10 bases between them. The CDR3 DNA follows: TGCGCCAGCAGCTTGGAACTAGCAGCCACCGGGGAGCTGTTTTTT. As protein: CASSLELAATGELFF.

The chain employs TRBV5-6 and TRBJ1-1, with unresolved D. Germline-derived CDR1 and CDR2 are SGHDT and YYEEEE. The CDR3 contains 13 residues. V dropped 0 bases and J dropped 1 base, with 4 bases sitting between them. The chain's CDR3 is CASSLVANTEAFF. CDR3 nucleotide sequence: TGTGCCAGCAGCTTGGTGGCGAACACTGAAGCTTTCTTT.

The chain recombines TRBV5-1 with TRBJ2-1; 11 bases are a match to TRBD1. Germline V CDR1 and CDR2: SGHRS, YFSETQ. V shed 6 bases, J shed 6 bases, and the junction held 8 bases outside the gene matches. This CDR3 region has 15 residues. The DNA for the CDR3 is TGCGCCAGCAATCACGGACAGGGGGCTTTCAATGAGCAGTTCTTC. This translates into CASNHGQGAFNEQFF.

This clone showed up just once. V gene TRBV5-8 combines with J gene TRBJ1-2; D is unclear. This CDR3 is 15 amino acids long. V was trimmed by 6 bases and J by 4 bases, leaving 19 bases between them. Germline CDR1 and CDR2: SGHTS and YDEGEE. The CDR3 reads CASTRGLEQSYGYTF. In DNA form, the CDR3 reads TGTGCCAGCACCCGTGGGCTTGAACAGTCCTATGGCTACACCTTC.